This T cell receptor (beta chain) is from a study of identical twins. Overall study results and limits: Fewer insertions were carried by abundant cord blood beta clonotypes, but none was seen in memory repertoires. Those out-of-frame alpha sequences shared by twins showed an excess of low generation probability.

Looked up from germline, CDR1 is DFQATT and CDR2 is SNEGSKA (reference sequence). The CDR3 covers 13 residues. With V trimmed by 7 bases and J by 1 base, 4 bases remained unmatched. In TCRdb, the 5' RACE reads were re-called with MiXCR into one record per CDR3 protein. The repertoire has 450,000 or so distinct CDR3 sequences, roughly 26% of them found once; the top ten carry 2.9%. This clonotype has just a few counts. Antigen specificity is unknown. This sample also appeared in a second study, on T cells expressing NK-cell markers. That paper notes: Unclear, still, was the HCMV specificity of the expanded NKG2C+ T cell clones.

The gene calls are TRBV20-1 and TRBJ2-3; 8 bases are a match to TRBD1. The TCR was taken from a woman aged 18-29 years in good health. The sample comprised CD4+ T cells sorted from blood. In nucleotides, the CDR3 is TGCAGTGTCCCGACAGGGGGCACAGATACGCAGTATTTT. It codes for CSVPTGGTDTQYF.